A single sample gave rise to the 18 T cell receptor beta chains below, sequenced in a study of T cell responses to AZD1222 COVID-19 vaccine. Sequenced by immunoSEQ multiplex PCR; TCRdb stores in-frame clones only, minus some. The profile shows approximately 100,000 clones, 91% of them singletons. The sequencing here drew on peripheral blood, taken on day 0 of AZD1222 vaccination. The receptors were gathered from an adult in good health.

The CDR3 protein is CASSQFLEVKLFF. CDR3 coding DNA: TGCGCCAGCAGCCAATTTCTTGAGGTAAAACTGTTTTTT. V is TRBV4-1 and J is TRBJ1-4, with no clear D. V was clipped by 2 bases and J by 10 bases, with 11 bases between them. The germline V gene has CDR1 MGHRA and CDR2 YSYEKL. This CDR3 has 13 amino acids.

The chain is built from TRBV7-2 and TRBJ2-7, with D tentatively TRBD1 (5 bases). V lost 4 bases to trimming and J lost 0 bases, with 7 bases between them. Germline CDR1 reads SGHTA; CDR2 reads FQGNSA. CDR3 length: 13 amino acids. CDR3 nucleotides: TGTGCCAGCAGCTCACAGGCCTCCTACGAGCAGTACTTC. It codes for CASSSQASYEQYF. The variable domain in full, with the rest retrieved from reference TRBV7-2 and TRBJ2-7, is GAGVSQSPSNKVTEKGKDVELRCDPISGHTALYWYRQSLGQGLEFLIYFQGNSAPDKSGLPSDRFSAERTGGSVSTLTIQRTQQEDSAVYLCASSSQASYEQYFGPGTRLTVT.

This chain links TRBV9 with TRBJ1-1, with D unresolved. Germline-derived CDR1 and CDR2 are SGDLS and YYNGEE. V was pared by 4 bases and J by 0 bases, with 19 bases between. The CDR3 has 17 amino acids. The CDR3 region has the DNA TGTGCCAGCAGCCCTCTGACCTCGACGGCTATGAACACTGAAGCTTTCTTT. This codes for CASSPLTSTAMNTEAFF. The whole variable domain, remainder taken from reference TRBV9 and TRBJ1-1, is DSGVTQTPKHLITATGQRVTLRCSPRSGDLSVYWYQQSLDQGLQFLIQYYNGEERAKGNILERFSAQQFPDLHSELNLSSLELGDSALYFCASSPLTSTAMNTEAFFGQGTRLTVV.

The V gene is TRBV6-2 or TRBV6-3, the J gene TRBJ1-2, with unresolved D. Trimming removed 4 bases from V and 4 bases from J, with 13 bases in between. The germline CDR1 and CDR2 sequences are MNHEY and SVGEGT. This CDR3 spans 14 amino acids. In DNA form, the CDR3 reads TGTGCCAGCAGTTCCAACGGGTATTTCTATGGCTACACCTTC. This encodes CASSSNGYFYGYTF.

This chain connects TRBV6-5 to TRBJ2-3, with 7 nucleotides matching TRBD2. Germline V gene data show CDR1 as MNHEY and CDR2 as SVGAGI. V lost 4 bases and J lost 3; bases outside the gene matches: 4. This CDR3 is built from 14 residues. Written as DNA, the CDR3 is TGTGCCAGCAGTTTATCTAGCGGTACAGATACGCAGTATTTT. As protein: CASSLSSGTDTQYF.

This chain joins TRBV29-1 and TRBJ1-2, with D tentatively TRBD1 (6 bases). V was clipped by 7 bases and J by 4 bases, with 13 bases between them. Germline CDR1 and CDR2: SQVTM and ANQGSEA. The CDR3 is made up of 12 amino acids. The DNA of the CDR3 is TGCAGCGCCCGGACAGCTATCTATGGCTACACCTTC. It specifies CSARTAIYGYTF.

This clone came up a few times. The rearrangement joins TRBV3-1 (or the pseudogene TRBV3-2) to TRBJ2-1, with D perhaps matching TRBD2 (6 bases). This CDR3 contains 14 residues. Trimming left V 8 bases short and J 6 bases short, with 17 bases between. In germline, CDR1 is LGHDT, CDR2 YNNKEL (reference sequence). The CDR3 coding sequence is TGTGCCAGCCAAATTCTTTGGGGGGTCAATGAGCAGTTCTTC. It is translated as CASQILWGVNEQFF.

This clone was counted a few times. CDR3 nucleotides: TGCGCCAGCAGTGAGTCGAACGTGAGTGAAGCTTTCTTT. This sequence encodes CASSESNVSEAFF. The chain recombines TRBV10-2 with TRBJ1-1; D not resolved. Germline V CDR1 and CDR2: WSHSY, SAAADI. CDR3 length: 13 residues. V gave up 0 bases and J gave up 7 bases, with 9 bases separating them.

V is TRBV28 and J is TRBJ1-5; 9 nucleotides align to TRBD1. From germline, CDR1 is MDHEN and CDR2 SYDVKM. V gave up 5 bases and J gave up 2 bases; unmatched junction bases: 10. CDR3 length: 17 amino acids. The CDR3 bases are TGTGCCAGCAGTCGGGACAGGGCGAAGGGCGGCAATCAGCCCCAGCATTTT. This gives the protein CASSRDRAKGGNQPQHF.

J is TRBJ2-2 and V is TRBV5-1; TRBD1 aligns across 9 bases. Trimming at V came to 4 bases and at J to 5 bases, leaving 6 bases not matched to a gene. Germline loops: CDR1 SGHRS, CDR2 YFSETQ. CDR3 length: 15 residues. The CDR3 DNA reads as TGCGCCAGCAGCCGAACCGGGACAGGGACCGGGGAGCTGTTTTTT. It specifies CASSRTGTGTGELFF.

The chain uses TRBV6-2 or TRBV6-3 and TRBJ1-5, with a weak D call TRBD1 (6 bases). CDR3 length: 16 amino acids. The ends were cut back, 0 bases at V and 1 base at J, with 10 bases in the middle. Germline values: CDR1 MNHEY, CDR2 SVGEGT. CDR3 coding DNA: TGTGCCAGCAGTTACTCCCGACAGGTCAGCAATCAGCCCCAGCATTTT. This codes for CASSYSRQVSNQPQHF.

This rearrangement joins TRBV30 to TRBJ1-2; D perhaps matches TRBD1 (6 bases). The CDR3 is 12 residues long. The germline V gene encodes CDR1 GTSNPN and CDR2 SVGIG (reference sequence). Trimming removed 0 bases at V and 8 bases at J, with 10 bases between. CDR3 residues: CAWSVRTEGYTF. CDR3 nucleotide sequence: TGTGCCTGGAGTGTCCGGACAGAGGGCTACACCTTC.

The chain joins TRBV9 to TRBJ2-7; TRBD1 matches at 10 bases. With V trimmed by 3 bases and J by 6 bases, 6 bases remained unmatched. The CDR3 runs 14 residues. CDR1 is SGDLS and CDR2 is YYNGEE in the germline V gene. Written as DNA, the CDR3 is TGTGCCAGCAGCGGGGACAGGGGCCGTAGCGAGCAGTACTTC. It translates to CASSGDRGRSEQYF.

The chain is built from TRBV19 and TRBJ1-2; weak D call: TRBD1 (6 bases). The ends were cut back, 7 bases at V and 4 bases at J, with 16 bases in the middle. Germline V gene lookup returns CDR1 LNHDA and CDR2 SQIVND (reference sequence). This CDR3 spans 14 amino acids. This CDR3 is CASTPGQGLYGYTF. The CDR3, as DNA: TGTGCCAGTACACCGGGGCAGGGGCTCTATGGCTACACCTTC.

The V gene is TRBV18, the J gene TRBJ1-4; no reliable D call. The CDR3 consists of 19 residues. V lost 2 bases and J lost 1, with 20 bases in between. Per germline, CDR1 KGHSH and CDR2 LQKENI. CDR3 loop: CASSPAPPASQGTNEKLFF. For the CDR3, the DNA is TGTGCCAGCTCACCAGCCCCCCCCGCCAGCCAAGGAACTAATGAAAAACTGTTTTTT.

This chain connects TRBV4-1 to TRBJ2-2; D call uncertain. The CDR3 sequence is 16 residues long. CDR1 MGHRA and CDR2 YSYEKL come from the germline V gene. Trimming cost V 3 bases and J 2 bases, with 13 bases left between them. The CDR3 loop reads CASSQFAEANTGELFF. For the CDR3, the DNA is TGCGCCAGCAGCCAGTTCGCCGAGGCCAACACCGGGGAGCTGTTTTTT.

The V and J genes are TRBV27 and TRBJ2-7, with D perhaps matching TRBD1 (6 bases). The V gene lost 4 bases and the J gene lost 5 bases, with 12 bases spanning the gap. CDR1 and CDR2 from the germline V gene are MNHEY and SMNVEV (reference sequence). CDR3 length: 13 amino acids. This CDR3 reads CASSSPNRDEQYF. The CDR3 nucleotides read TGTGCCAGCAGTTCCCCTAACAGGGACGAGCAGTACTTC.

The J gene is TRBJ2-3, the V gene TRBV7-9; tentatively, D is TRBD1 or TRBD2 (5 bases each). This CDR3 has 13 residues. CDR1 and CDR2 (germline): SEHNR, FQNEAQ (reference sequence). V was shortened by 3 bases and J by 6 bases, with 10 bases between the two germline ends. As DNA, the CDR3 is TGTGCCAGCAGCTTCCTGTGGGGGGATACGCAGTATTTT. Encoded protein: CASSFLWGDTQYF. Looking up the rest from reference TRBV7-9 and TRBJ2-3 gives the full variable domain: DTGVSQNPRHKITKRGQNVTFRCDPISEHNRLYWYRQTLGQGPEFLTYFQNEAQLEKSRLLSDRFSAERPKGSFSTLEIQRTEQGDSAMYLCASSFLWGDTQYFGPGTRLTVL.